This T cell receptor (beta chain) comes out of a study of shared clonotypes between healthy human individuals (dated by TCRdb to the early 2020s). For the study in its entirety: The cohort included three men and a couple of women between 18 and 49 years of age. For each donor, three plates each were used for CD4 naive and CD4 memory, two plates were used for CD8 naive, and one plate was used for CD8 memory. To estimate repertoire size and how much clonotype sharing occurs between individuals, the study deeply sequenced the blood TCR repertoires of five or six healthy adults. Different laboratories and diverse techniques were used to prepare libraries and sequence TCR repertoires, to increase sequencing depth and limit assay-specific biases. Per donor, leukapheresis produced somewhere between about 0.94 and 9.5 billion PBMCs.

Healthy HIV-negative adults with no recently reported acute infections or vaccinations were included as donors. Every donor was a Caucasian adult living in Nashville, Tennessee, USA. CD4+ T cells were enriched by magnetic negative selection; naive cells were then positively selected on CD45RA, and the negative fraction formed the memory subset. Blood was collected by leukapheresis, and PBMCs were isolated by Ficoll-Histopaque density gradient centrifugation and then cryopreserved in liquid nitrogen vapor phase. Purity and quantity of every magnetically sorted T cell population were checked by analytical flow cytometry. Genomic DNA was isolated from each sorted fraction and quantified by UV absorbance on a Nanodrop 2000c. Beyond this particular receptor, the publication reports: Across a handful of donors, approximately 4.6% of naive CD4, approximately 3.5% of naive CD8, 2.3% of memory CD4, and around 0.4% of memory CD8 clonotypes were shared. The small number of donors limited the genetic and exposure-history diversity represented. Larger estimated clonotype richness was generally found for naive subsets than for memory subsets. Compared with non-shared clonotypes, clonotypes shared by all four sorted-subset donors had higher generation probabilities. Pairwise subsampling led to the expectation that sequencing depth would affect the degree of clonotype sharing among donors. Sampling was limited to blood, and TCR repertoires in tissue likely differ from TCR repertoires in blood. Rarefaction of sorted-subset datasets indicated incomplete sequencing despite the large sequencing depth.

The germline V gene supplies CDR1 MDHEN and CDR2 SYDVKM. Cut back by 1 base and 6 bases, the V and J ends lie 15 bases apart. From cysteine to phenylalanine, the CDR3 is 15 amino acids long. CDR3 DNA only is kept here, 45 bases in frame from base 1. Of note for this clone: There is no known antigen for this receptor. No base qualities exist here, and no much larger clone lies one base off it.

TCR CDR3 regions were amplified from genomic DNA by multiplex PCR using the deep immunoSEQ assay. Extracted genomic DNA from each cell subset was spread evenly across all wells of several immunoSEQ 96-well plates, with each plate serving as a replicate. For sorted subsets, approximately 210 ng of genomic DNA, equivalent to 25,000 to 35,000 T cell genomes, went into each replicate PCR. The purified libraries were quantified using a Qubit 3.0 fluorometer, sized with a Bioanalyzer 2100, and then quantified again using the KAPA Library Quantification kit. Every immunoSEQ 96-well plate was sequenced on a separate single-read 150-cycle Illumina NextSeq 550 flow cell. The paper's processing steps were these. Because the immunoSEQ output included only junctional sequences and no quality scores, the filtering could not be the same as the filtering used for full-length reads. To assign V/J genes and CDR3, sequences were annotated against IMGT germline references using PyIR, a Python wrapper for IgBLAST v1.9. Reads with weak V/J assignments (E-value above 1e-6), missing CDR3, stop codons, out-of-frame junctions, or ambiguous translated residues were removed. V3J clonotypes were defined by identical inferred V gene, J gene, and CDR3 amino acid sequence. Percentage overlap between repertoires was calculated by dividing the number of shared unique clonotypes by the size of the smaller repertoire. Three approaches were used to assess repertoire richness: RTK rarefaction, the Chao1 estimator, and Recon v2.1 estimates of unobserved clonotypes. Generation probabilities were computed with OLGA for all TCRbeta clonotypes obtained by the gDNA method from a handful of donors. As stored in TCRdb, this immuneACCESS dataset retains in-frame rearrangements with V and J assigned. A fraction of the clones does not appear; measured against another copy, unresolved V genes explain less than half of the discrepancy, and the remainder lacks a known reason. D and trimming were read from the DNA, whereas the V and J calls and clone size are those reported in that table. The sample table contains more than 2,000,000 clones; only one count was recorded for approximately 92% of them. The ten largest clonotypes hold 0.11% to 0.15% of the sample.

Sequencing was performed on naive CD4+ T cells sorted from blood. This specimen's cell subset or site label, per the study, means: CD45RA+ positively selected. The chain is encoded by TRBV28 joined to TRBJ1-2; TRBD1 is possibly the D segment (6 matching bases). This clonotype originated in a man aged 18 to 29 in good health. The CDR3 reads CASSLSLPGDHGYTF. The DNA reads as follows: TGTGCCAGCAGTTTATCCCTACCAGGGGATCATGGCTACACCTTC.